These 30 T cell receptor beta chains originate from one sample sequenced in a study of metastatic and nonmetastatic thyroid tumors. The entire patient cohort was treatment-naive prior to thyroid surgery. TCRdb reanalyzed the PCR reads via MiXCR. Of some 41,000 clones listed, about 3.3% are singletons. The sequencing input was blood. These receptors originate from a female donor with papillary thyroid cancer or a benign thyroid nodule (not recorded which). Some clones in this sample may be carry-over from other donors' samples.

The table lists this clone with many counts. The CDR3 sequence is CASSDGAGGTDTQYF. The CDR3, as DNA: TGTGCCAGCAGTGACGGAGCGGGGGGCACAGATACGCAGTATTTT. The rearrangement links TRBV6-4 to TRBJ2-3, with 8 nucleotides matching TRBD2. CDR1 and CDR2 from the germline V gene are MRHNA and SNTAGT. The V segment lost 2 bases and the J segment 1 base; nucleotides outside the gene matches: 2. The CDR3 covers 15 residues.

This clone was seen a handful of times. The chain employs TRBV19 and TRBJ2-3, with a weak D call TRBD2 (6 bases). Germline loops: CDR1 LNHDA, CDR2 SQIVND (reference sequence). The CDR3 runs 12 residues. V lost 4 bases and J lost 5, with 7 bases in between. The CDR3 spells CASSKEGDTQYF. CDR3 DNA: TGTGCCAGTAGTAAGGAGGGAGATACGCAGTATTTT. Full variable domain (remainder filled in from reference TRBV19 and TRBJ2-3): DGGITQSPKYLFRKEGQNVTLSCEQNLNHDAMYWYRQDPGQGLRLIYYSQIVNDFQKGDIAEGYSVSREKKESFPLTVTSAQKNPTAFYLCASSKEGDTQYFGPGTRLTVL.

With respect to this clone: Given a much more abundant clone one base away, this may be a read error. The chain links TRBV5-1 to TRBJ2-7; 11 bases are shared with TRBD2. CDR1 SGHRS and CDR2 YFSETQ come from the germline V gene. There are 15 residues in the CDR3. V shed 4 bases and J 6 bases; nucleotides not matched to a gene: 9. The CDR3 DNA is TGCGCCAGCAGCAAGGGACTAGCGGTGACCTGCGAGCAGTACTTC. This encodes CASSKGLAVTCEQYF.

At least ten counts were recorded for this clone. The chain combines TRBV29-1 with TRBJ1-1; D might be TRBD1 (6 bases). The CDR3 sequence is 14 residues long. V was cut by 3 bases and J by 1 base, with 12 bases left in between. CDR1 and CDR2 from the germline V gene are SQVTM and ANQGSEA. The CDR3, as DNA: TGCAGCGTTGACACAGGGCACGGGAACACTGAAGCTTTCTTT. Amino acids: CSVDTGHGNTEAFF.

This clone was counted only a few times. The chain recombines TRBV20-1 with TRBJ1-1; the D is unclear. V lost 1 base to trimming and J lost 4 bases, with 7 bases between them. This CDR3 contains 12 residues. CDR1 is DFQATT, CDR2 SNEGSKA, per germline (reference sequence). This chain's CDR3 is CSARAAGTEAFF. The CDR3 coding sequence is TGCAGTGCTAGAGCGGCGGGCACTGAAGCTTTCTTT.

This clone was detected ten times or more. This chain links TRBV27 with TRBJ1-5; D not resolved. The length of the CDR3 is 14 residues. The V end was cut by 4 bases, the J end by 7 bases, with 14 bases between. The germline CDR1 and CDR2 sequences are MNHEY and SMNVEV (reference sequence). CDR3 sequence: CASSSPGLSQPQHF. The CDR3 nucleotides are TGTGCCAGCAGTTCACCGGGATTGAGCCAGCCCCAGCATTTT.

This clone was recorded a few times. The V gene is TRBV6-1, the J gene TRBJ2-7; D is perhaps TRBD1 (5 bases). This CDR3 is built from 14 residues. Trimming stripped 6 bases from V and 5 bases from J, with 17 bases between. Germline CDR1 MNHNS, CDR2 SASEGT. CDR3 coding DNA: TGTGCCAGCAGCCAGATCCCAGGGTTGCACGAGCAGTACTTC. Translating it yields CASSQIPGLHEQYF.

This clone was counted between two and nine times. The rearrangement links TRBV7-8 to TRBJ2-2, with TRBD1 identical over 8 bases. CDR1 is SGHVS and CDR2 is FQNEAQ in the germline V gene. V was clipped by 5 bases and J by 3 bases; unmatched bases: 5. The CDR3 sequence is 15 residues long. CDR3 residues: CASSRLTGDTGELFF. In nucleotides, the CDR3 is TGTGCCAGCAGCAGATTGACAGGGGACACCGGGGAGCTGTTTTTT.

A word on this clone: Sequence at one end of the junction differs from germline and may be a read error. The J gene is TRBJ1-6, the V gene TRBV2; D unresolved. Germline CDR1 is SNHLY and CDR2 is FYNNEI. This CDR3 has 12 residues. Here the CDR3 DNA reads TGTGCCAGCAATGAAGGGTGGTCACCCCTCCACTTT. Its translation: CASNEGWSPLHF.

This clone appeared a few times. The J gene is TRBJ2-5, the V gene TRBV20-1; TRBD2 agrees at 13 bases. Germline V gene data show CDR1 as DFQATT and CDR2 as SNEGSKA (reference sequence). The CDR3 runs 15 residues. V was clipped by 2 bases and J by 3 bases; unmatched bases: 3. The CDR3 spells CSARPGLAGKETQYF. In DNA form, the CDR3 reads TGCAGTGCTAGACCGGGACTAGCGGGAAAAGAGACCCAGTACTTC.

There are many counts of this clone. The V and J genes are TRBV19 and TRBJ2-2; TRBD2 agrees at 8 bases. The V gene's germline CDR1 is LNHDA and CDR2 SQIVND (reference sequence). Trimming removed 2 bases from V and 1 base from J; junction bases left unmatched: 0. The CDR3 has 15 amino acids. The CDR3 spells CASSITSGNTGELFF. CDR3 nucleotides: TGTGCCAGTAGTATAACTAGCGGGAACACCGGGGAGCTGTTTTTT.

V gene TRBV7-3 combines with J gene TRBJ2-2, with D possibly TRBD1 on 6 matching bases. The CDR3 spans 14 residues. Germline V gives CDR1 SGHTA, CDR2 FQGTGA. V was cut by 2 bases and J by 5 bases, with 9 bases left in between. The CDR3 region has the DNA TGTGCCAGCAGCTTACTGGGGACAACCGGGGAGCTGTTTTTT. Residues: CASSLLGTTGELFF.

V usage is TRBV18 and J usage is TRBJ1-5; unclear D gene. The germline V gene has CDR1 KGHSH and CDR2 LQKENI. Trimming removed 4 bases from V and 2 bases from J, with 12 bases in between. The CDR3 is 15 residues long. The CDR3 loop reads CASSQGPAGNQPQHF. The CDR3 coding sequence is TGTGCCAGCTCACAGGGCCCGGCGGGCAATCAGCCCCAGCATTTT.

V is TRBV4-1 and J is TRBJ1-5; a weak D match, TRBD1 (5 bases). CDR3 length: 14 amino acids. Germline CDR1 and CDR2: MGHRA and YSYEKL. Trimming stripped 3 bases from V and 6 bases from J, with 12 bases between. The CDR3: CASSHGAGVQPQHF. CDR3 nucleotide sequence: TGCGCCAGCAGCCATGGGGCGGGGGTTCAGCCCCAGCATTTT.

This clone showed up many times. The chain links TRBV11-3 to TRBJ2-7, with D unresolved. This CDR3 has 15 residues. V lost 5 bases and J lost 0, with 14 bases in between. Germline-derived CDR1 and CDR2 are SGHNT and YENEEA. The CDR3 bases are TGTGCCAGCAGCCTATACTCCCACGACTCCTACGAGCAGTACTTC. This sequence encodes CASSLYSHDSYEQYF.

This clone was recorded a few times. The chain uses TRBV6-2 or TRBV6-3 and TRBJ1-1; D unclear. Trimming removed 5 bases at V and 1 base at J, with 8 bases between. Germline CDR1 is MNHEY and CDR2 is SVGEGT. CDR3 length: 13 amino acids. CDR3 amino acids: CASSGGPNTEAFF. In nucleotides, the CDR3 is TGTGCCAGCAGTGGTGGTCCGAACACTGAAGCTTTCTTT.

This clone was observed at least ten times. V usage is TRBV28 and J usage is TRBJ2-3, with D perhaps TRBD2 (5 bases). Trimming took off 6 bases at V and 1 base at J, with 17 bases between the two ends. This CDR3 is built from 16 residues. CDR1 is MDHEN, CDR2 SYDVKM, per germline. Here the CDR3 reads CASRDYSRWGTDTQYF. In nucleotides, the CDR3 is TGTGCCAGCAGAGACTACTCCCGGTGGGGCACAGATACGCAGTATTTT.

This clone was observed at least ten times. V usage is TRBV6-1 and J usage is TRBJ2-6; the D is unclear. Germline V lookup: CDR1 MNHNS, CDR2 SASEGT. CDR3 length equals 13 residues. Trimming shortened V by 3 bases and J by 1 base, and 1 base separated the two germline ends. CDR3 protein: CASSESGANVLTF. CDR3 nucleotide sequence: TGTGCCAGCAGTGAGTCTGGGGCCAACGTCCTGACTTTC.

This clone appeared a few times. The chain joins TRBV2 to TRBJ1-1; no clear D gene. This CDR3 has 11 amino acids. Between the trimmed V and J ends, which lost 0 bases and 7 bases, there was a span of 3 bases. In germline, CDR1 is SNHLY, CDR2 FYNNEI. CDR3 loop: CASSEALEAFF. As DNA, the CDR3 is TGTGCCAGCAGTGAAGCCCTTGAAGCTTTCTTT.

This clone was seen at least ten times. V and J are TRBV5-5 and TRBJ1-2; 7 bases line up with TRBD1. The CDR3 is made up of 15 amino acids. The trim removed 4 bases at V and 2 bases at J, leaving 8 bases unmatched. Germline V lookup: CDR1 SGHKS, CDR2 YYEKEE (reference sequence). The CDR3 region is CASSPSGGGNYGYTF. The CDR3 DNA is TGTGCCAGCAGCCCGAGCGGAGGGGGCAACTATGGCTACACCTTC. Based on the CDR3 plus reference TRBV5-5 and TRBJ1-2, the full variable domain is DAGVTQSPTHLIKTRGQQVTLRCSPISGHKSVSWYQQVLGQGPQFIFQYYEKEERGRGNFPDRFSARQFPNYSSELNVNALLLGDSALYLCASSPSGGGNYGYTFGSGTRLTVV.

This chain uses TRBV11-2 with TRBJ2-3; D is undetermined. CDR1 and CDR2 from the germline V gene are SGHAT and FQNNGV. Deletions cut 5 bases from V and 1 base from J, with 10 bases between. The CDR3 sequence is 14 residues long. For the CDR3, the DNA is TGTGCCAGCAGCCCCATAGGCGGCACAGATACGCAGTATTTT. It is translated as CASSPIGGTDTQYF.

Within the sample, this clone is medium-sized (0.01 to 0.1%). The chain employs TRBV19 and TRBJ2-6, with D perhaps matching TRBD1 (5 bases). The CDR3 is 16 residues long. Germline V gives CDR1 LNHDA, CDR2 SQIVND (reference sequence). Trimming took off 5 bases at V and 0 bases at J, with 11 bases between the two ends. The CDR3 coding sequence is TGTGCCAGTAGTCACCCACAGGACTCTGGGGCCAACGTCCTGACTTTC. This gives the protein CASSHPQDSGANVLTF.

The chain employs TRBV30 and TRBJ2-7; D may match TRBD1 or TRBD2 (7 bases each). The CDR3 covers 13 residues. Trimming left V 5 bases short and J 7 bases short, with 18 bases between. CDR1 and CDR2 (germline): GTSNPN, SVGIG (reference sequence). The CDR3 here is CAWQGGEAGEQYF. The CDR3 region has the DNA TGTGCCTGGCAGGGGGGGGAGGCCGGGGAGCAGTACTTC. Using reference TRBV30 and TRBJ2-7 for the parts outside the CDR3, the full variable domain is SQTIHQWPATLVQPVGSPLSLECTVEGTSNPNLYWYRQAAGRGLQLLFYSVGIGQISSEVPQNLSASRPQDRQFILSSKKLLLSDSGFYLCAWQGGEAGEQYFGPGTRLTVT.

This clone appeared many times. This chain joins TRBV10-1 and TRBJ2-6; D unresolved. CDR3 length: 13 amino acids. V lost 4 bases, J lost 4 bases, and 5 bases lay in between. The germline V gene encodes CDR1 WNHNN and CDR2 SYGVQD (reference sequence). CDR3 in DNA: TGCGCCAGCAGTGGGAACGGGGCCAACGTCCTGACTTTC. Translation: CASSGNGANVLTF.

Ten or more counts support this clone. The CDR3 DNA reads TGCGCCAGCAGCTTGAAGCGGGGCGGGGAGCTGTTTTTT. Its translation is CASSLKRGGELFF. V gene TRBV5-1 combines with J gene TRBJ2-2; 7 nucleotides match TRBD2. J gave up 7 bases and V 1 base, and 1 base lay outside the gene matches. This CDR3 is built from 13 residues. Germline CDR1 and CDR2: SGHRS and YFSETQ.

This clone showed up many times. This chain links TRBV7-3 with TRBJ2-2, with D perhaps being TRBD1 or TRBD2 (6 bases each). The CDR3 loop spans 16 amino acids. The V gene's germline CDR1 is SGHTA and CDR2 FQGTGA. With 5 bases removed from V and 0 bases from J, the gap between germline ends came to 13 bases. The DNA for the CDR3 is TGTGCCAGCAGCCCGCTTCGGGGGCCGAACACCGGGGAGCTGTTTTTT. Protein sequence: CASSPLRGPNTGELFF. The full variable domain, its missing parts supplied by reference TRBV7-3 and TRBJ2-2, is GAGVSQTPSNKVTEKGKYVELRCDPISGHTALYWYRQSLGQGPEFLIYFQGTGAADDSGLPNDRFFAVRPEGSVSTLKIQRTERGDSAVYLCASSPLRGPNTGELFFGEGSRLTVL.

This clone was found many times. J is TRBJ2-7 and V is TRBV6-1, with 7 bases identical to TRBD1. Germline values: CDR1 MNHNS, CDR2 SASEGT. V trimming: 5 bases; J trimming: 3 bases; junction bases outside the gene matches: 7. The CDR3 sequence is 14 residues long. This chain's CDR3 is CASSFRQGFYEQYF. The CDR3 bases are TGTGCCAGCAGTTTCCGACAGGGATTCTACGAGCAGTACTTC.

Ten or more counts support this clone. The chain couples TRBV6-1 to TRBJ2-4; 13 bases align to TRBD2. With V trimmed by 6 bases and J by 2 bases, 10 bases remained unmatched. Germline V gene lookup returns CDR1 MNHNS and CDR2 SASEGT. This CDR3 spans 18 amino acids. The CDR3 DNA follows: TGTGCCAGCAGACCTGGGACTAGCGGGATTAGGACCAAAAACATTCAGTACTTC. This encodes CASRPGTSGIRTKNIQYF.

This clone was observed at least ten times. The chain recombines TRBV3-1 with TRBJ2-7, with 7 nucleotides matching TRBD1. The V gene's germline CDR1 is LGHDT and CDR2 YNNKEL (reference sequence). This CDR3 is built from 12 residues. J lost 7 bases, V lost 3 bases, and 3 bases had no gene match. CDR3 protein: CASSQTGREQYF. The CDR3 DNA sequence: TGTGCCAGCAGCCAGACAGGGAGAGAGCAGTACTTC.

This clone was recorded many times. Possible read error: a much larger clone is one base away. The same CDR3 can be traced to other DNA sequences in this sample. The genes are TRBV20-1 and TRBJ2-7, with TRBD1 matching 8 bases. The CDR3 has 14 residues. The V segment lost 6 bases and the J segment 5 bases; nucleotides outside the gene matches: 12. Looked up from germline, CDR1 is DFQATT and CDR2 is SNEGSKA (reference sequence). The CDR3 reads CSAAGQGFENEQYF. CDR3 DNA: TGCAGTGCCGCTGGACAGGGTTTCGAAAACGAGCAGTACTTC.